The source of this T cell receptor beta chain is a study of graft-versus-host responses after intestinal transplantation. Using immunoSEQ multiplex PCR, the repertoire was profiled, and TCRdb retains in-frame clones only, with some absent. Of tens of thousands of clones in the sample, about 89% were seen once. The germline V gene encodes CDR1 SGHTA and CDR2 FQGNSA. The V and J ends lost 5 bases and 3 bases respectively, with 17 bases between them. The CDR3 covers 15 residues. This receptor was obtained from a human patient who received an intestinal transplant, so some T cells may come from the graft donor. Sequences were derived from PBMCs, sampled roughly 660 days after intestinal transplant. The genes are TRBV7-2 and TRBJ2-7; a weak D match, TRBD2 (5 bases). CDR3 sequence: CASSLRGGPLYEQYF. CDR3 DNA sequence: TGTGCCAGCAGCCTCCGTGGAGGACCTCTCTACGAGCAGTACTTC.